This TCR beta chain appears in the sequencing data of a study of blood T cells in healthy people across ages. Study findings and constraints: From one million sequenced T cells, diversity estimates were lower bounds.

Trimming took 2 bases from V and 2 from J, leaving 15 bases between them. This CDR3 is 16 amino acids long. Germline-derived CDR1 and CDR2 are SGHAT and FQDESV (reference sequence). PCR was performed a second time for about 7 to 12 cycles using a sample-barcoded 5' primer and a J-beta primer mix. Template switching added a 12-random-nucleotide identifier to every cDNA molecule. TCRdb reanalysed the 5' RACE reads using MiXCR and keeps one entry per CDR3 protein. This table has 350,000 to 450,000 distinct CDR3 sequences, about 52% appearing once. Peripheral blood was drawn, approximately 10 milliliters per donor. Isolation recovered at least 6.5 million PBMCs from every sample. To note about this clonotype: Its antigen is still unknown.

The clonotype was recovered from a man aged 55 to 69 in good health. Sequencing was done on a sample of blood. The chain couples TRBV11-1 to TRBJ1-2; no clear D. CDR3 region: CASSLSAQKPNYGYTF. As DNA, the CDR3 is TGTGCCAGCAGCTTATCAGCACAGAAGCCCAACTATGGCTACACCTTC. Full variable domain (missing parts from reference TRBV11-1 and TRBJ1-2): EAEVAQSPRYKITEKSQAVAFWCDPISGHATLYWYRQILGQGPELLVQFQDESVVDDSQLPKDRFSAERLKGVDSTLKIQPAELGDSAMYLCASSLSAQKPNYGYTFGSGTRLTVV.